This passage covers 21 T cell receptor beta chains from one sample sequenced in a study of T cell changes during pregnancy in multiple sclerosis. This table comes from immunoSEQ multiplex PCR, and its TCRdb copy is limited to in-frame clones, with some not included. The data contain around 75,000 clones, roughly 91% of them singletons. The sample consisted of CD4+ T cells from peripheral blood mononuclear cells, taken in the third trimester of pregnancy. These receptors were collected from a female donor in good health, enrolled as a control in a pregnancy study.

The gene calls are TRBV30 and TRBJ2-2, with D possibly matching TRBD1 (6 bases). V lost 0 bases to trimming and J lost 5 bases, with 10 bases between them. CDR3 size: 14 residues. The germline V gene has CDR1 GTSNPN and CDR2 SVGIG (reference sequence). In DNA, the CDR3 is TGTGCCTGGAGTGTGGGCCAGGGGACCGGGGAGCTGTTTTTT. Protein product: CAWSVGQGTGELFF. Full variable domain (missing parts from reference TRBV30 and TRBJ2-2): SQTIHQWPATLVQPVGSPLSLECTVEGTSNPNLYWYRQAAGRGLQLLFYSVGIGQISSEVPQNLSASRPQDRQFILSSKKLLLSDSGFYLCAWSVGQGTGELFFGEGSRLTVL.

The J gene is TRBJ2-3, the V gene TRBV7-2, with D tentatively TRBD2 (6 bases). Germline loops: CDR1 SGHTA, CDR2 FQGNSA. This CDR3 is 14 amino acids long. Trimming removed 4 bases at V and 6 bases at J, with 14 bases between. CDR3 region: CASSSGGLMDTQYF. Written as DNA, the CDR3 is TGTGCCAGCAGCTCTGGGGGGTTGATGGATACGCAGTATTTT.

This rearrangement joins TRBV18 to TRBJ2-2; D is unclear. This CDR3 has 15 amino acids. Germline lookup yields CDR1 KGHSH and CDR2 LQKENI. V dropped 6 bases and J dropped 0 bases, with 11 bases sitting between them. The DNA for the CDR3 is TGTGCCAGCTCGCAGATAATATCGAACACCGGGGAGCTGTTTTTT. This sequence encodes CASSQIISNTGELFF.

The chain recombines TRBV19 with TRBJ1-4, with TRBD1 matching 8 bases. Losses at the gene ends were 7 bases for V and 7 bases for J; bases not matched to a gene: 11. Germline loops: CDR1 LNHDA, CDR2 SQIVND (reference sequence). The CDR3 consists of 15 residues. The CDR3 region is CASNSGQGAPEKLFF. DNA of the CDR3: TGTGCCAGTAATTCGGGTCAGGGGGCTCCTGAAAAACTGTTTTTT.

The chain couples TRBV9 to TRBJ2-1; D is ambiguous. The V gene's germline CDR1 is SGDLS and CDR2 YYNGEE. Trimming took off 1 base at V and 9 bases at J, with 17 bases between the two ends. The CDR3 extends over 15 amino acids. CDR3 in amino acids: CASSVTSYNPVEQFF. CDR3 sequence (DNA): TGTGCCAGCAGCGTAACCTCGTACAATCCCGTTGAGCAGTTCTTC.

The chain recombines TRBV6-5 with TRBJ1-1, with 7 bases that match TRBD1. Germline V gene lookup returns CDR1 MNHEY and CDR2 SVGAGI. The CDR3 extends over 14 amino acids. After removal of 5 bases from V and 0 bases from J, the junction contained 3 bases not matched to a gene. The CDR3 spells CASSMDRMNTEAFF. The CDR3 DNA is TGTGCCAGCAGTATGGACAGGATGAACACTGAAGCTTTCTTT.

The sample holds one count of this clone. The rearrangement uses TRBV5-5 and TRBJ1-1; D uncertain. Germline-derived CDR1 and CDR2 are SGHKS and YYEKEE (reference sequence). The CDR3 loop spans 14 amino acids. Trimming pared 1 base from V and 0 bases from J, leaving 7 bases between. The CDR3 DNA follows: TGTGCCAGCAGCTTGTCTAGAGTGAACACTGAAGCTTTCTTT. It translates to CASSLSRVNTEAFF.

This chain links TRBV4-3 with TRBJ2-3, with 9 positions matching TRBD2. The CDR3 spans 15 residues. Germline-derived CDR1 and CDR2 are LGHNA and YSLEER. With V trimmed by 4 bases and J by 6 bases, 8 bases remained unmatched. The CDR3: CASSRATSGVDTQYF. The CDR3 nucleotides are TGCGCCAGCAGCCGGGCGACTAGCGGTGTTGATACGCAGTATTTT.

The J gene is TRBJ2-1, the V gene TRBV21-1; the table calls TRBD2, which could not be checked here. TRBV21-1 is deemed a pseudogene. This CDR3 contains 16 residues. CDR3 DNA: TGTGCCAGCAGCAAGGGAATGGGGGGGAGCATCGATGAGCAGTTCTTC. Translated, it gives CASSKGMGGSIDEQFF.

The DNA of the CDR3 is TGTGCCAGCAGTTACGGGCAGGGCTCGAGTAAAAAACTGTTTTTT. Amino acids: CASSYGQGSSKKLFF. V usage is TRBV6-5 and J usage is TRBJ1-4; possibly TRBD1 for D (5 bases). The CDR3 runs to 15 residues. V lost 2 bases and J 9 bases, leaving 16 bases between the germline ends. The germline gives CDR1 MNHEY, CDR2 SVGAGI.

The rearrangement links TRBV19 to TRBJ1-2, with TRBD1 identical over 8 bases. The junction had 2 bases not matched to a gene; V was cut back by 6 bases and J by 2 bases. The CDR3 contains 13 residues. Germline CDR1 reads LNHDA; CDR2 reads SQIVND (reference sequence). CDR3 bases: TGTGCCAGTAGACAGGGGGGGAACTATGGCTACACCTTC. This translates into CASRQGGNYGYTF.

The chain carries TRBV6-5 and TRBJ1-5, with 9 bases aligning to TRBD1. CDR3 size: 15 residues. J gave up 6 bases and V 4 bases, and 7 bases lay outside the gene matches. Germline V gene lookup returns CDR1 MNHEY and CDR2 SVGAGI. As DNA, the CDR3 is TGTGCCAGCAGTTCCACAGGGGGCGTCGGTCAGCCCCAGCATTTT. Amino acids: CASSSTGGVGQPQHF.

This clone came up once. This CDR3 reads CASSQDSLAGGRNEQFF. The CDR3 DNA sequence: TGCGCCAGCAGCCAAGATTCCCTAGCGGGGGGGCGGAATGAGCAGTTCTTC. V gene TRBV4-3 combines with J gene TRBJ2-1; 12 bases align to TRBD2. Germline values: CDR1 LGHNA, CDR2 YSLEER. This CDR3 has 17 amino acids. After removal of 0 bases from V and 7 bases from J, the junction contained 7 bases not matched to a gene.

This chain connects TRBV6-6 to TRBJ1-4; 9 positions agree with TRBD1. Germline values: CDR1 MNHNY, CDR2 SVGAGI (reference sequence). The V and J ends lost 6 bases and 8 bases, in that order; junction bases with no gene match: 7. The length of the CDR3 is 14 residues. CDR3 nucleotides: TGTGCCAGCAGCGACCGGGACAGGGTAGAAAAACTGTTTTTT. Its protein product is CASSDRDRVEKLFF.

The CDR3 region has the DNA TGCAGCGTGGGGGGTCAATACACAGATACGCAGTATTTT. The encoded protein is CSVGGQYTDTQYF. V usage is TRBV29-1 and J usage is TRBJ2-3, with TRBD2 as a possible D gene (6 bases). V lost 6 bases and J lost 2, with 12 bases in between. The CDR3 is 13 residues long. Germline V CDR1 and CDR2: SQVTM, ANQGSEA.

This chain uses TRBV9 with TRBJ1-2; D gene ambiguous. CDR1 and CDR2 from the germline V gene are SGDLS and YYNGEE. V was cut by 0 bases and J by 4 bases, with 16 bases left in between. This CDR3 spans 16 amino acids. CDR3 coding DNA: TGTGCCAGCAGCGTAGAAGGGAGGCATTCTCCCTATGGCTACACCTTC. Encoded protein: CASSVEGRHSPYGYTF.

The V call is TRBV5-1, the J call TRBJ1-2, with D perhaps TRBD1 (5 bases). Germline CDR1 SGHRS, CDR2 YFSETQ. Between the trimmed V and J ends, which lost 4 bases and 0 bases, there was a span of 19 bases. The CDR3 spans 17 residues. In DNA, the CDR3 is TGCGCCAGCAGCGGGTTTGGAACCTCGGGGGCTAACTATGGCTACACCTTC. Translated, it gives CASSGFGTSGANYGYTF.

J is TRBJ2-3 and V is TRBV11-3, with 9 bases matching TRBD1. From germline, CDR1 is SGHNT and CDR2 YENEEA. The CDR3 sequence is 18 residues long. V shed 5 bases, J shed 1 base, and the junction held 13 bases outside the gene matches. CDR3 region: CASSTPRPGQGRTDTQYF. The DNA for the CDR3 is TGTGCCAGCAGCACACCACGACCGGGACAGGGACGCACAGATACGCAGTATTTT.

This chain links TRBV7-9 with TRBJ2-5; D might be TRBD1 (6 bases). CDR1 is SEHNR and CDR2 is FQNEAQ in the germline V gene (reference sequence). CDR3 length: 12 amino acids. Trimming shortened V by 5 bases and J by 4 bases, and 8 bases separated the two germline ends. CDR3 DNA: TGTGCCAGCAGCCAAGGGGGAGAGACCCAGTACTTC. It specifies CASSQGGETQYF.

The rearrangement uses TRBV2 and TRBJ1-5; maybe TRBD1 (5 bases). Germline-derived CDR1 and CDR2 are SNHLY and FYNNEI. V was clipped by 6 bases and J by 3 bases, with 9 bases between them. The CDR3 spans 13 residues. CDR3 sequence: CASRGEANQPQHF. CDR3 coding DNA: TGTGCCAGCAGGGGGGAGGCCAATCAGCCCCAGCATTTT.

This chain uses TRBV4-3 with TRBJ1-3, with 11 nucleotides matching TRBD1. Unmatched junction bases numbered 13, after V lost 3 bases and J lost 0 bases. This CDR3 is built from 20 residues. CDR1 is LGHNA, CDR2 YSLEER, per germline. The CDR3 reads CASSQGTGGIFTYSGNTIYF. The CDR3 bases are TGCGCCAGCAGCCAGGGGACAGGGGGTATTTTCACATACTCTGGAAACACCATATATTTT.